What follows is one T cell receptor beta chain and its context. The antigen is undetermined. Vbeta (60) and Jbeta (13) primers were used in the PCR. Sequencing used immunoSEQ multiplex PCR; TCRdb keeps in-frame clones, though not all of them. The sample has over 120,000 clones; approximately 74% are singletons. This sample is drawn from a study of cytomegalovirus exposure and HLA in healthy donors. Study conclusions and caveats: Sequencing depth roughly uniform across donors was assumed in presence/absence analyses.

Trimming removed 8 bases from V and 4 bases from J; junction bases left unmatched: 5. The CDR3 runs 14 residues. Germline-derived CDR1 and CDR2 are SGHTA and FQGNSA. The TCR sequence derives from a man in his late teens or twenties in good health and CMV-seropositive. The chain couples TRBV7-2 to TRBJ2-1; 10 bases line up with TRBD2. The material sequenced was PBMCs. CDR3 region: CASAWTSGYNEQFF. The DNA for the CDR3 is TGTGCCAGCGCCTGGACTAGCGGTTACAATGAGCAGTTCTTC.